This T cell receptor (beta chain) came from a study of T cell repertoires and HLA-DP antigens. Points on this clone: Antigen specificity is unknown.

The method was immunoSEQ multiplex PCR; TCRdb's version includes in-frame clones alone and lacks a portion of them. The table shows over 100,000 clones, with about 91% occurring only once. The J segment lost 6 bases and the V segment lost 3 bases, leaving 11 bases of the junction unmatched. Germline lookup yields CDR1 SGDLS and CDR2 YYNGEE. There are 16 residues in the CDR3. The TCR was taken from a woman aged 18-35 years in good health and CMV-seronegative. V usage is TRBV9 and J usage is TRBJ1-2, with 10 bases that match TRBD1. Input material: CD4+ T cells from PBMCs. The CDR3 sequence is CASSERQGARVDGYTF. CDR3 nucleotides: TGTGCCAGCAGCGAGAGACAGGGGGCGCGAGTCGATGGCTACACCTTC.